What follows are 28 T cell receptor beta chains derived from one specimen sequenced in a study of T cells after yellow fever vaccination (dated by TCRdb to about 2019). The library was prepared using 5' RACE. The sample was run on an Illumina HiSeq 2500. In TCRdb, the public reads were trimmed at Q25 with fastp and aligned with MiXCR, with productive beta chains retained. When rows share a CDR3 protein, they turn into one entry using the most common DNA and genes. In all, the sample holds about 350,000 distinct CDR3 sequences, and 7% to 10% of those were seen once. The top ten constitute approximately 15% of the sample. The treatment or condition label on this specimen signifies: live attenuated yellow fever vaccine strain. Sample: PBMCs, taken roughly 46 days after the first yellow fever vaccination. The receptors were gathered from a man aged 18 to 30 who received the YFV17D yellow fever vaccine.

This clonotype was counted a few times. V is TRBV4-1 and J is TRBJ2-1; D is perhaps TRBD1 or TRBD2 (5 bases each). Germline CDR1 MGHRA, CDR2 YSYEKL. The CDR3 runs to 16 residues. Trimming cost V 0 bases and J 2 bases, with 11 bases left between them. The CDR3 DNA is TGCGCCAGCAGCCAAGATGTAACGGGACCCTACAATGAGCAGTTCTTC. Residues: CASSQDVTGPYNEQFF.

This clonotype was found a few times. The rearrangement uses TRBV7-2 and TRBJ2-7, with a possible D match to TRBD1 (5 bases). V lost 4 bases and J lost 0, with 10 bases in between. The V gene's germline CDR1 is SGHTA and CDR2 FQGNSA. The CDR3 extends over 14 amino acids. In DNA, the CDR3 is TGTGCCAGCAGCTACACAGGTGGCTCCTACGAGCAGTACGTC. Translating it yields CASSYTGGSYEQYV.

The chain joins TRBV11-2 to TRBJ2-2; D is ambiguous. The germline CDR1 and CDR2 sequences are SGHAT and FQNNGV. V was cut by 1 base and J by 2 bases, with 5 bases left in between. The CDR3 length is 14 residues. In DNA, the CDR3 is TGTGCCAGCAGCTTAGTATACAACACCGGGGAGCTGTTTTTT. Its translation: CASSLVYNTGELFF.

V gene TRBV2 combines with J gene TRBJ2-7; D gene unclear. The CDR3 runs to 15 residues. Trimming cost V 7 bases and J 0 bases, with 16 bases left between them. The germline V gene encodes CDR1 SNHLY and CDR2 FYNNEI. This chain's CDR3 is CASMELLFDSYEQYV. The DNA of the CDR3 is TGTGCCAGCATGGAACTCCTCTTCGACTCCTACGAGCAGTACGTC.

This clonotype has just a few counts. The J gene is TRBJ2-3, the V gene TRBV5-1, with 9 nucleotides matching TRBD1. The CDR3 has 16 amino acids. The germline V gene encodes CDR1 SGHRS and CDR2 YFSETQ. V shed 4 bases, J shed 4 bases, and the junction held 10 bases outside the gene matches. Here the CDR3 DNA reads TGCGCCAGCAGCGATGTAACAGGGGGCATCGCAGATACGCAGTATTTT. It specifies CASSDVTGGIADTQYF.

The chain couples TRBV18 to TRBJ1-5; TRBD1 might be the D (6 bases). The CDR3 is made up of 14 amino acids. The germline CDR1 and CDR2 sequences are KGHSH and LQKENI. V was cut by 3 bases and J by 6 bases, with 12 bases left in between. The CDR3 DNA sequence: TGTGCCAGCTCACCGGCAGGGGTGGCTCAGCCCCAGCATTTT. It translates to CASSPAGVAQPQHF.

V is TRBV12-3 or TRBV12-4 and J is TRBJ1-5; D is perhaps TRBD1 (6 bases). The CDR3 extends over 14 amino acids. V lost 7 bases, J lost 4 bases, and 14 bases lay in between. This CDR3 reads CASTGTQGNQPQHF. For the CDR3, the DNA is TGTGCCAGCACCGGGACCCAGGGGAATCAGCCCCAGCATTTT.

This clonotype has a handful of counts. The chain carries TRBV14 and TRBJ1-2; D remains unclear. V dropped 4 bases and J dropped 8 bases, with 14 bases sitting between them. CDR1 is SGHDN and CDR2 is FVKESK in the germline V gene. The CDR3 covers 13 residues. CDR3 protein: CASSPLETSGYTF. The CDR3 DNA is TGTGCCAGCAGCCCTCTGGAGACCTCCGGCTACACCTTC.

The V call is TRBV12-3 or TRBV12-4, the J call TRBJ1-6; a possible D gene is TRBD1 (5 bases). This CDR3 spans 14 amino acids. Trimming took 1 base from V and 9 from J, leaving 10 bases between them. The chain's CDR3 is CASSLVYGTSPLHF. The CDR3 nucleotides read TGTGCCAGCAGTTTAGTGTATGGGACTTCACCCCTCCACTTT.

The chain joins TRBV5-1 to TRBJ2-7; maybe TRBD2 (6 bases). V was clipped by 3 bases and J by 10 bases, with 17 bases between them. The CDR3 totals 13 residues. Germline-derived CDR1 and CDR2 are SGHRS and YFSETQ. The CDR3 region is CASSWGEVQVQYF. CDR3 coding DNA: TGCGCCAGCAGCTGGGGGGAGGTTCAGGTACAGTACTTC.

This clonotype was seen repeatedly, ten times or more. V is TRBV5-1 and J is TRBJ2-5; D is possibly TRBD2 (6 bases). V was pared by 4 bases and J by 4 bases, with 26 bases between. The V gene's germline CDR1 is SGHRS and CDR2 YFSETQ. The CDR3 has 18 amino acids. The CDR3 DNA reads TGCGCCAGCAGCCCGGGGGTTTCGTGGGGCCTCACCGGAGAGACCCAGTACTTC. It codes for CASSPGVSWGLTGETQYF.

In its sample, this clonotype was seen many times. This chain uses TRBV12-3 or TRBV12-4 with TRBJ1-1; D gene ambiguous. The CDR3 has 13 residues. V was cut by 3 bases and J by 5 bases, with 10 bases left in between. The CDR3 protein is CASSFERGTEAFF. CDR3 in DNA: TGTGCCAGCAGTTTTGAGCGAGGGACTGAAGCTTTCTTT.

This clonotype was observed a few times. The genes are TRBV5-1 and TRBJ2-2; unclear D gene. Germline V lookup: CDR1 SGHRS, CDR2 YFSETQ. CDR3 length: 13 residues. Trimming stripped 5 bases from V and 6 bases from J, with 11 bases between. DNA for the CDR3: TGCGCCAGCAGGTCAAGGGTCTCCGGGGAGCTGTTTTTT. Amino acids: CASRSRVSGELFF.

In this sample, this clonotype turned up a few times. The genes are TRBV6-5 and TRBJ1-1; D gene ambiguous. The CDR3 spans 15 residues. The germline CDR1 and CDR2 sequences are MNHEY and SVGAGI. Between the trimmed V and J ends, which lost 4 bases and 4 bases, there was a span of 16 bases. Here the CDR3 DNA reads TGTGCCAGCAGTTCCCGGACCTACCGTGGCACTGAAGCTTTCTTT. This codes for CASSSRTYRGTEAFF.

This clonotype has a count of ten or more. This chain uses TRBV6-1 with TRBJ2-1, with a tentative D call TRBD1 (5 bases). Germline CDR1 and CDR2: MNHNS and SASEGT. The V gene lost 4 bases and the J gene lost 0 bases, with 13 bases spanning the gap. The CDR3 covers 16 residues. DNA for the CDR3: TGTGCCAGCAGTGGAAACCGAAGGGGCTCCTACAATGAGCAGTTCTTC. Translated, it gives CASSGNRRGSYNEQFF.

This chain links TRBV6-4 with TRBJ2-7; D assignment may be TRBD1 or TRBD2 (5 bases each). The CDR3 runs to 12 residues. Per germline, CDR1 MRHNA and CDR2 SNTAGT. The CDR3 spells CDSSDGTDPQYV. CDR3 bases: TGTGACAGCAGTGACGGGACCGATCCACAGTACGTC.

The rearrangement uses TRBV12-3 or TRBV12-4 and TRBJ2-1; TRBD2 matches at 10 bases. The J segment lost 8 bases and the V segment lost 6 bases, leaving 22 bases of the junction unmatched. The CDR3 extends over 19 amino acids. The DNA for the CDR3 is TGTGCCAGCAGCGAAGGGCTTCTCAAGCTAGCGGGGGATCAGCATGAGCAGTTCTTC. Amino acids: CASSEGLLKLAGDQHEQFF.

This CDR3 reads CASSGMNTEAFF. In DNA form, the CDR3 reads TGCGCCAGCAGCGGGATGAACACTGAAGCTTTCTTT. V is TRBV5-1 and J is TRBJ1-1; no clear D gene. CDR1 and CDR2 (germline): SGHRS, YFSETQ. V was clipped by 4 bases and J by 0 bases, with 4 bases between them. The CDR3 has 12 amino acids.

The chain joins TRBV19 to TRBJ2-3, with 8 bases lining up with TRBD2. The CDR3 totals 14 residues. Looked up from germline, CDR1 is LNHDA and CDR2 is SQIVND (reference sequence). J was trimmed by 6 bases and V by 7 bases; bases with no gene match: 9. The CDR3, as DNA: TGTGCCAGTAAGGACGGGGGGGCAAGCGATACGCAGTATTTT. Protein: CASKDGGASDTQYF.

This clonotype was observed a handful of times. The rearrangement links TRBV5-6 to TRBJ2-7; no definite D call. Trimming cost V 0 bases and J 5 bases, with 15 bases left between them. The germline V gene encodes CDR1 SGHDT and CDR2 YYEEEE. This CDR3 is built from 15 residues. CDR3: CASSLGPIPSHEQYF. Written as DNA, the CDR3 is TGTGCCAGCAGCTTGGGTCCGATCCCCAGCCACGAGCAGTACTTC.

The chain's CDR3 is CASSLGQGAYSNQPQHF. The DNA of the CDR3 is TGTGCCAGCAGCCTAGGACAGGGGGCGTATAGCAATCAGCCCCAGCATTTT. The chain combines TRBV12-3 or TRBV12-4 with TRBJ1-5; the match to TRBD1 covers 11 bases. The CDR3 loop spans 17 amino acids. The trim removed 6 bases at V and 0 bases at J, leaving 7 bases unmatched.

The table lists this clonotype with many counts. This chain connects TRBV4-1 to TRBJ2-5; tentative D call: TRBD1 (6 bases). This CDR3 has 14 amino acids. CDR1 MGHRA and CDR2 YSYEKL come from the germline V gene. With 3 bases removed from V and 5 bases from J, the gap between germline ends came to 13 bases. The CDR3 here is CASSHTGPRETQYF. The CDR3 DNA sequence: TGCGCCAGCAGCCACACAGGGCCCCGGGAGACCCAGTACTTC.

This clonotype was seen more than once but under ten times. V and J are TRBV14 and TRBJ2-3; D gene uncertain. V lost 0 bases and J lost 3, with 4 bases in between. The CDR3 has 13 residues. Germline CDR1 and CDR2: SGHDN and FVKESK. DNA of the CDR3: TGTGCCAGCAGCCAAGATGAGACAGATACGCAGTATTTT. The encoded protein is CASSQDETDTQYF.

There are a few counts of this clonotype. J is TRBJ1-2 and V is TRBV7-6, with TRBD1 identical over 10 bases. This CDR3 is built from 15 residues. The trim removed 4 bases at V and 6 bases at J, leaving 8 bases unmatched. CDR1 is SGHVS and CDR2 is FNYEAQ in the germline V gene. CDR3 sequence (DNA): TGTGCCAGCAGCTCGGGACAGGGGAATCTTGATGGCTACACCTTC. Protein sequence: CASSSGQGNLDGYTF.

The chain joins TRBV5-1 to TRBJ1-5, with D possibly TRBD1 on 6 matching bases. CDR1 and CDR2 (germline): SGHRS, YFSETQ. This CDR3 contains 16 residues. Trimming stripped 4 bases from V and 3 bases from J, with 17 bases between. CDR3 loop: CASSHGAGAPNQPQHF. In DNA, the CDR3 is TGCGCCAGCAGCCACGGTGCGGGGGCCCCCAATCAGCCCCAGCATTTT. The full variable domain, its missing parts supplied by reference TRBV5-1 and TRBJ1-5, is KAGVTQTPRYLIKTRGQQVTLSCSPISGHRSVSWYQQTPGQGLQFLFEYFSETQRNKGNFPGRFSGRQFSNSRSEMNVSTLELGDSALYLCASSHGAGAPNQPQHFGDGTRLSIL.

V gene TRBV5-1 combines with J gene TRBJ2-5; 13 bases match TRBD2. Per germline, CDR1 SGHRS and CDR2 YFSETQ. The CDR3 has 16 residues. The V segment lost 4 bases and the J segment 4 bases; nucleotides outside the gene matches: 7. The CDR3 reads CASSPGLAGVGETQYF. The CDR3, as DNA: TGCGCCAGCAGCCCCGGACTAGCGGGGGTAGGAGAGACCCAGTACTTC.

V is TRBV5-1 and J is TRBJ1-1; the match to TRBD1 covers 8 bases. The CDR3 runs to 15 residues. CDR1 and CDR2 (germline): SGHRS, YFSETQ. V lost 3 bases, J lost 5 bases, and 9 bases stayed unmatched. In nucleotides, the CDR3 is TGCGCCAGCAGCTATACCCAGGGGGCACGTACTGAAGCTTTCTTT. It encodes CASSYTQGARTEAFF.

The rearrangement uses TRBV7-2 and TRBJ2-3, with D possibly matching TRBD1 (6 bases). CDR3 length equals 16 residues. Germline loops: CDR1 SGHTA, CDR2 FQGNSA. The germline V and J ends were trimmed by 4 bases and 4 bases, with 18 bases remaining between them. The CDR3 region is CASSYLQGSSADTQYF. The CDR3 coding sequence is TGTGCCAGCAGCTACCTACAGGGAAGTAGCGCAGATACGCAGTATTTT.